The 9 T cell receptor beta chains reported below all come from one sample, sequenced in a study of blood T cell repertoires in COVID-19. Sequencing was performed with immunoSEQ multiplex PCR; in TCRdb, only in-frame clones are kept and a portion is missing. The sample consists of 200,000 to 300,000 clones, over 80% of them appearing once. Sequenced sample: PBMCs or T cells enriched from blood (not recorded which). The receptors were gathered from a woman in her 30s with acute COVID-19.

The gene calls are TRBV5-4 and TRBJ1-2; D uncertain. The germline gives CDR1 SGHNT, CDR2 YYREEE (reference sequence). The CDR3 contains 13 residues. V dropped 1 base and J dropped 4 bases, with 8 bases sitting between them. CDR3 DNA: TGTGCCAGCAGCTTGCCGAGTTCCTATGGCTACACCTTC. This encodes CASSLPSSYGYTF.

The chain joins TRBV5-1 to TRBJ1-1; D call uncertain. Germline CDR1 reads SGHRS; CDR2 reads YFSETQ. V was cut by 7 bases and J by 1 base, with 11 bases left in between. The CDR3 covers 13 residues. This CDR3 reads CASQIAPNTEAFF. CDR3 nucleotide sequence: TGCGCCAGCCAAATTGCGCCGAACACTGAAGCTTTCTTT.

The J gene is TRBJ2-5, the V gene TRBV10-3, with 7 bases aligning to TRBD2. This CDR3 region has 13 residues. V lost 4 bases, J lost 4 bases, and 3 bases stayed unmatched. Germline CDR1 reads ENHRY; CDR2 reads SYGVKD. This CDR3 reads CAISGLAGETQYF. The CDR3 DNA reads as TGTGCCATCAGTGGACTAGCCGGAGAGACCCAGTACTTC.

This clone has a single count. This chain connects TRBV2 to TRBJ2-1; TRBD2 matches 8 bases. The CDR3 runs to 15 residues. V trimming: 1 base; J trimming: 8 bases; junction bases outside the gene matches: 7. Germline V gives CDR1 SNHLY, CDR2 FYNNEI. The CDR3 coding sequence is TGTGCCAGCAGTGAAGGGGGACTAGAGGTCGATGAGCAGTTCTTC. Its translation is CASSEGGLEVDEQFF.

This chain joins TRBV14 and TRBJ2-7; D possibly corresponds to TRBD2 (5 bases). Looked up from germline, CDR1 is SGHDN and CDR2 is FVKESK. This CDR3 has 13 residues. Trimming stripped 0 bases from V and 5 bases from J, with 8 bases between. The CDR3 is CASSQDLRDEQYF. The CDR3 nucleotides are TGTGCCAGCAGCCAAGATTTGAGGGACGAGCAGTACTTC.

V gene TRBV12-5 combines with J gene TRBJ1-2, with D unresolved. Per the germline V gene, CDR1 is LGHNT and CDR2 is FRNRAP. The CDR3 runs 13 residues. The V and J ends lost 8 bases and 3 bases respectively, with 13 bases between them. CDR3 bases: TGTGCTAGTTTAAGCGGGGATTACTATGGCTACACCTTC. Translated: CASLSGDYYGYTF.

This clone was seen a single time. The CDR3 sequence is CASSPGTGVPSGANVLTF. The CDR3 DNA sequence: TGTGCCAGCAGCCCCGGGACAGGGGTCCCCTCTGGGGCCAACGTCCTGACTTTC. This chain links TRBV7-8 with TRBJ2-6; 10 nucleotides agree with TRBD1. V gave up 5 bases and J gave up 0 bases; unmatched junction bases: 7. The CDR3 consists of 18 residues. The germline V gene encodes CDR1 SGHVS and CDR2 FQNEAQ.

This clone was seen just once. The chain has TRBV7-9 and TRBJ2-3, with D tentatively TRBD2 (6 bases). V lost 3 bases and J 1 base, leaving 14 bases between the germline ends. This CDR3 spans 16 amino acids. Germline loops: CDR1 SEHNR, CDR2 FQNEAQ (reference sequence). CDR3 in DNA: TGTGCCAGCAGCTTTAAACTCGCGGGGCGCACAGATACGCAGTATTTT. Translating gives CASSFKLAGRTDTQYF.

The chain links TRBV18 to TRBJ1-2; 10 bases are a match to TRBD1. CDR3 size: 18 residues. The junction had 10 bases not matched to a gene; V was cut back by 2 bases and J by 1 base. From germline, CDR1 is KGHSH and CDR2 LQKENI. CDR3 sequence: CASSPSPGQGTGNYGYTF. The CDR3 DNA sequence: TGTGCCAGCTCACCATCTCCGGGACAGGGGACGGGTAACTATGGCTACACCTTC.